This TCR beta chain was retrieved from a study of blood T cells in healthy people across ages. About the study: Per every two T cells, about one barcoded beta molecule was captured by template switching.

Trimming took off 0 bases at V and 1 base at J, with 6 bases between the two ends. CDR1 is MNHEY and CDR2 is SMNVEV in the germline V gene (reference sequence). The CDR3 length is 14 residues. Combining a sample-barcoded 5' primer with a J-beta primer mix, a second PCR ran for roughly 6 to 12 cycles. A single record per CDR3 protein comes from TCRdb applying MiXCR to the 5' RACE reads. The sample holds around 520,000 distinct CDR3 sequences; over 25% are singletons and the top ten take approximately 4%. These data were likewise used in another study, on T cells of mothers and their children.

The specimen sequenced was blood. The sequence was obtained from a boy aged 2 to 10 in good health. The gene calls are TRBV27 and TRBJ1-1, with D hard to call. In DNA form, the CDR3 reads TGTGCCAGCAGTTTATCCGTAGGGAACACTGAAGCTTTCTTT. It encodes CASSLSVGNTEAFF.